This entry lists 17 T cell receptor beta chains sequenced from one sample in a study of identical twins. One entry per CDR3 protein results from TCRdb running MiXCR on the 5' RACE reads. The repertoire holds 690,000 or so distinct CDR3 sequences, with 8.6% as singletons. The sample was also linked to a second study, of yellow fever vaccine responses in identical twins.

Sequencing was performed on PBMCs. All receptors derive from a woman younger than 35 in good health.

This clonotype was seen at least ten times. V gene TRBV28 combines with J gene TRBJ2-2, with D unresolved. The CDR3 is 13 residues long. Germline V lookup: CDR1 MDHEN, CDR2 SYDVKM. The germline V and J ends were trimmed by 4 bases and 1 base, with 4 bases remaining between them. CDR3 sequence reads: CASSSRNTGELFF. The CDR3 region has the DNA TGTGCCAGCAGTTCCCGGAACACCGGGGAGCTGTTTTTT.

This clonotype was observed a handful of times. The chain combines TRBV11-2 with TRBJ1-2; 9 nucleotides agree with TRBD1. CDR3 length: 14 amino acids. The germline V gene encodes CDR1 SGHAT and CDR2 FQNNGV. Germline trimming cut 5 bases from V and 3 bases from J; bases unmatched to any gene: 4. This CDR3 reads CASSRQGDDYGYTF. CDR3 nucleotide sequence: TGTGCCAGCAGCCGACAGGGGGATGACTATGGCTACACCTTC.

The rearrangement uses TRBV18 and TRBJ2-3; 10 nucleotides match TRBD2. The J segment lost 2 bases and the V segment lost 1 base, leaving 6 bases of the junction unmatched. The CDR3 spans 17 residues. From germline, CDR1 is KGHSH and CDR2 LQKENI. CDR3 protein: CASSPRLSGGVTDTQYF. For the CDR3, the DNA is TGTGCCAGCTCACCACGACTCAGCGGGGGGGTCACAGATACGCAGTATTTT. The whole variable domain, filled in from reference TRBV18 and TRBJ2-3, reads NAGVMQNPRHLVRRRGQEARLRCSPMKGHSHVYWYRQLPEEGLKFMVYLQKENIIDESGMPKERFSAEFPKEGPSILRIQQVVRGDSAAYFCASSPRLSGGVTDTQYFGPGTRLTVL.

This clonotype was recorded a few times. The V and J genes are TRBV28 and TRBJ1-2; D is unresolved. The germline V gene encodes CDR1 MDHEN and CDR2 SYDVKM. V lost 6 bases to trimming and J lost 4 bases, with 15 bases between them. The CDR3 is 14 amino acids. In DNA, the CDR3 is TGTGCCAGCAGCCTACTAATCGGGGTCTATGGCTACACCTTC. Residues: CASSLLIGVYGYTF.

This clonotype was recorded many times. The rearrangement links TRBV12-3 or TRBV12-4 to TRBJ2-2; D is unresolved. V lost 1 base to trimming and J lost 0 bases, with 6 bases between them. This CDR3 contains 15 residues. The chain's CDR3 is CASSLVVPNTGELFF. The CDR3 DNA reads as TGTGCCAGCAGTTTAGTGGTCCCGAACACCGGGGAGCTGTTTTTT.

This clonotype was counted at least ten times. The chain is built from TRBV5-1 and TRBJ2-1; no definite D call. The CDR3 runs 16 residues. CDR1 and CDR2 (germline): SGHRS, YFSETQ. The germline V and J ends were trimmed by 0 bases and 0 bases, with 10 bases remaining between them. The chain's CDR3 is CASSLVAPVSYNEQFF. The CDR3 DNA sequence: TGCGCCAGCAGCTTGGTCGCTCCGGTCTCCTACAATGAGCAGTTCTTC.

The chain combines TRBV20-1 with TRBJ2-7, with TRBD1 matching over 11 bases. The CDR3 extends over 14 amino acids. V lost 0 bases, J lost 4 bases, and 2 bases stayed unmatched. CDR1 is DFQATT, CDR2 SNEGSKA, per germline (reference sequence). CDR3: CSAREDRGHYEQYF. The CDR3 bases are TGCAGTGCTAGAGAGGACAGGGGGCATTACGAGCAGTACTTC.

The rearrangement links TRBV4-1 to TRBJ2-4; 8 nucleotides align to TRBD1. Germline assignment: CDR1 MGHRA and CDR2 YSYEKL. V shed 2 bases, J shed 7 bases, and the junction held 22 bases outside the gene matches. The CDR3 has 20 residues. Here the CDR3 reads CASSQQDRATGSFQGNIQYF. The CDR3 nucleotides read TGCGCCAGCAGCCAACAGGACAGGGCAACCGGGAGCTTCCAGGGGAACATTCAGTACTTC.

This clonotype occurred a few times. The gene calls are TRBV3-1 and TRBJ2-2, with D possibly matching TRBD2 (5 bases). The CDR3 length is 16 residues. Germline-derived CDR1 and CDR2 are LGHDT and YNNKEL (reference sequence). Trimming took off 4 bases at V and 0 bases at J, with 12 bases between the two ends. CDR3 coding DNA: TGTGCCAGCAGCCGGGTTAGAGGGACGAACACCGGGGAGCTGTTTTTT. Its translation is CASSRVRGTNTGELFF.

The chain links TRBV12-3 or TRBV12-4 to TRBJ1-1, with 10 bases fitting TRBD1. J was trimmed by 4 bases and V by 5 bases; bases with no gene match: 7. The CDR3 runs to 15 residues. CDR3 bases: TGTGCCAGCAGTCTTAGGACAGGGGGAAGCACTGAAGCTTTCTTT. Translation gives CASSLRTGGSTEAFF.

This clonotype showed up just a few times. The genes are TRBV2 and TRBJ1-4, with D possibly TRBD1 on 5 matching bases. The germline V gene encodes CDR1 SNHLY and CDR2 FYNNEI. Trimming stripped 8 bases from V and 8 bases from J, with 18 bases between. The CDR3 has 14 amino acids. The CDR3: CASGIQGREEKLFF. In DNA, the CDR3 is TGTGCCAGCGGTATCCAGGGTAGGGAAGAAAAACTGTTTTTT.

In this sample, this clonotype turned up many times. The V call is TRBV29-1, the J call TRBJ1-1; 7 bases align to TRBD1. Losses at the gene ends were 7 bases for V and 4 bases for J; bases not matched to a gene: 6. This CDR3 is built from 12 residues. Germline CDR1 and CDR2: SQVTM and ANQGSEA. In DNA form, the CDR3 reads TGCAGCGGTAACAGGGGAGGCACTGAAGCTTTCTTT. It codes for CSGNRGGTEAFF.

In its sample, this clonotype was seen many times. The genes are TRBV7-2 and TRBJ2-1; 9 bases are shared with TRBD1. The CDR3 spans 15 residues. V was clipped by 2 bases and J by 10 bases; unmatched bases: 9. CDR1 and CDR2 from the germline V gene are SGHTA and FQGNSA. CDR3 DNA: TGTGCCAGCAGCTTATTCGGGACAGGGCTGGGGGAGCAGTTCTTC. As protein: CASSLFGTGLGEQFF. Complete variable domain (other parts from reference TRBV7-2 and TRBJ2-1): GAGVSQSPSNKVTEKGKDVELRCDPISGHTALYWYRQSLGQGLEFLIYFQGNSAPDKSGLPSDRFSAERTGGSVSTLTIQRTQQEDSAVYLCASSLFGTGLGEQFFGPGTRLTVL.

In its sample, this clonotype was seen many times. The CDR3 nucleotides are TGTGCCAGCAGTGAACAGCACTACGAGCAGTACTTC. Translating it yields CASSEQHYEQYF. The chain couples TRBV25-1 to TRBJ2-7; D is uncertain. V shed 2 bases and J shed 3 bases, with 5 bases lying between them. The CDR3 is made up of 12 amino acids. Per the germline V gene, CDR1 is MGHDK and CDR2 is SYGVNS.

This clonotype was found a few times. The chain has TRBV20-1 and TRBJ2-7; either TRBD1 or TRBD2 may supply D (6 bases each). This CDR3 is built from 14 residues. V was clipped by 4 bases and J by 0 bases, with 13 bases between them. Germline CDR1 and CDR2: DFQATT and SNEGSKA (reference sequence). This CDR3 is CSATQGGSSYEQYF. The CDR3 bases are TGCAGTGCTACACAAGGGGGGAGCTCCTACGAGCAGTACTTC.

This clonotype was detected many times. This chain joins TRBV29-1 and TRBJ1-1; TRBD1 matches 8 bases. Per the germline V gene, CDR1 is SQVTM and CDR2 is ANQGSEA. CDR3 length equals 13 residues. The trim removed 4 bases at V and 4 bases at J, leaving 5 bases unmatched. CDR3 sequence: CSVAGGGRTEAFF. CDR3 nucleotides: TGCAGCGTTGCAGGGGGCGGCCGCACTGAAGCTTTCTTT. The full variable domain, completed using reference TRBV29-1 and TRBJ1-1, is SAVISQKPSRDICQRGTSLTIQCQVDSQVTMMFWYRQQPGQSLTLIATANQGSEATYESGFVIDKFPISRPNLTFSTLTVSNMSPEDSSIYLCSVAGGGRTEAFFGQGTRLTVV.

Many counts were recorded for this clonotype. The gene calls are TRBV7-3 and TRBJ2-7; no clear D gene. The CDR3 has 15 residues. The V end lost 4 bases, the J end lost 3 bases, and 16 bases lay between the germline ends. Germline values: CDR1 SGHTA, CDR2 FQGTGA. The CDR3 here is CASSSSDKTLYEQYF. The CDR3 nucleotides are TGTGCCAGCAGCTCATCCGACAAAACCCTCTACGAGCAGTACTTC.